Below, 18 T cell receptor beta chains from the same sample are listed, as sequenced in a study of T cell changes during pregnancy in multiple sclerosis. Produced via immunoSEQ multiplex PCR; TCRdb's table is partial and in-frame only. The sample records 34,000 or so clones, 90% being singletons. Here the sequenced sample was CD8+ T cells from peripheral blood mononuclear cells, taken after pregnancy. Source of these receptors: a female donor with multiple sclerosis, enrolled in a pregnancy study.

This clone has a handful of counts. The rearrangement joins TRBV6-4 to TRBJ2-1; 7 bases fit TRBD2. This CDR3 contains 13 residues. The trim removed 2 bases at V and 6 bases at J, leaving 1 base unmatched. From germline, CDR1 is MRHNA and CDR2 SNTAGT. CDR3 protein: CASSDGTTNEQFF. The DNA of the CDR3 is TGTGCCAGCAGTGACGGGACTACCAATGAGCAGTTCTTC.

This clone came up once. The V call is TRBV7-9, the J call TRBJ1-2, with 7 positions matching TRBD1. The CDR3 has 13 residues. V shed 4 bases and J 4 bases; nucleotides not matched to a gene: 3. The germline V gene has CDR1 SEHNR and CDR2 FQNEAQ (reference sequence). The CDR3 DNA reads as TGTGCCAGCAGCTCGGGACAGACCTATGGCTACACCTTC. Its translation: CASSSGQTYGYTF.

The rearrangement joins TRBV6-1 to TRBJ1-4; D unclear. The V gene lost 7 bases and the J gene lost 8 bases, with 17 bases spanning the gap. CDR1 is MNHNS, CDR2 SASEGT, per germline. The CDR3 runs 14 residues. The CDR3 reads CASKERDRQEKLFF. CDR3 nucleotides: TGTGCCAGCAAGGAACGGGATCGGCAGGAAAAACTGTTTTTT.

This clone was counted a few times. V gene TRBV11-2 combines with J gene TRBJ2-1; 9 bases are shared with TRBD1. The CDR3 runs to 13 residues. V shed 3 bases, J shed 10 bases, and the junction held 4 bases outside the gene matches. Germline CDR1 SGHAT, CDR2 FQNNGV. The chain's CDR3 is CASSLTGGREQFF. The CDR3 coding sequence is TGTGCCAGCAGCTTGACAGGGGGTCGGGAGCAGTTCTTC.

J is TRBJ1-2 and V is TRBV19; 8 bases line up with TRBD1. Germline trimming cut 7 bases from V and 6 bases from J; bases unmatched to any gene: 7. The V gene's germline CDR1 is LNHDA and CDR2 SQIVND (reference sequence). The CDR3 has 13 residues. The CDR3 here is CASKDREGDGYTF. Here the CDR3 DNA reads TGTGCCAGTAAGGACAGGGAAGGGGATGGCTACACCTTC.

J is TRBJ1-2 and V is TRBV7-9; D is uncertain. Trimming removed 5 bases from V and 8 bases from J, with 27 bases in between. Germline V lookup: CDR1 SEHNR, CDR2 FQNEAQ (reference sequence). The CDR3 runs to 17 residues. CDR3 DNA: TGTGCCAGCAGCACCATATCCCCTCATTACTCATTAGTGGGCTACACCTTC. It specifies CASSTISPHYSLVGYTF.

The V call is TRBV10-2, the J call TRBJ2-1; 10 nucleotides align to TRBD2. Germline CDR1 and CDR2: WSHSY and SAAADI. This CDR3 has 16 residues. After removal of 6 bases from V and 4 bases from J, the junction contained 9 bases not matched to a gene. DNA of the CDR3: TGCGCCAGCAGGGGGGAACTAGCGGGGACATACAATGAGCAGTTCTTC. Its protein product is CASRGELAGTYNEQFF.

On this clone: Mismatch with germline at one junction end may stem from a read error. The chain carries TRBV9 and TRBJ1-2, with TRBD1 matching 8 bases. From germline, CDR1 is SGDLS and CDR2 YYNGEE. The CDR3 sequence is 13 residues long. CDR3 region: CVSRGQSLYGYTF. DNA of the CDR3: TGTGTCAGCAGGGGGCAGAGCCTCTATGGCTACACCTTC.

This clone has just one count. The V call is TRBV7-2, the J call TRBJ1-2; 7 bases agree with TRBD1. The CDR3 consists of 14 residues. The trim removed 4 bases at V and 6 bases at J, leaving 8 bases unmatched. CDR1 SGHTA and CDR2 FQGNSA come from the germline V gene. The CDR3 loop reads CASSSGPGGDGYTF. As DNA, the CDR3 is TGTGCCAGCAGCTCGGGTCCAGGGGGAGATGGCTACACCTTC.

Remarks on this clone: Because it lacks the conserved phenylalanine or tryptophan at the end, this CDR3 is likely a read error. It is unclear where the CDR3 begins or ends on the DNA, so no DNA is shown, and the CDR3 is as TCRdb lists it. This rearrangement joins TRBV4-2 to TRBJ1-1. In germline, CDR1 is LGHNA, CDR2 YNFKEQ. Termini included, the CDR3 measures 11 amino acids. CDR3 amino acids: CASSQDTKWVG.

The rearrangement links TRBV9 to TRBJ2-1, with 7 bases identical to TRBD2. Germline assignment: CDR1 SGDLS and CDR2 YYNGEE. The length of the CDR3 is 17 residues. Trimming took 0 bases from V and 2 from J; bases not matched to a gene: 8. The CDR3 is CASSVEGLADTYNEQFF. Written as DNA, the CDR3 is TGTGCCAGCAGCGTAGAAGGGCTAGCGGACACCTACAATGAGCAGTTCTTC.

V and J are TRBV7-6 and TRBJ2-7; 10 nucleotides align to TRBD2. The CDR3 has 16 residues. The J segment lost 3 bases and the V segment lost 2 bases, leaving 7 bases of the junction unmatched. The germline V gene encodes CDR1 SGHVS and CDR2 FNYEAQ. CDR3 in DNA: TGTGCCAGCAGCTTACGTCCTAGCGGGGGCCTCTACGAGCAGTACTTC. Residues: CASSLRPSGGLYEQYF.

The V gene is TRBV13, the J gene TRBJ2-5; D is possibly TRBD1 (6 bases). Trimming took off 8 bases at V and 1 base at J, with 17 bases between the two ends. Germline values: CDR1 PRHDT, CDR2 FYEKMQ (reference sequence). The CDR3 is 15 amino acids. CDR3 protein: CASSLGGRGQETQYF. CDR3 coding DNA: TGTGCCAGCTCCCTTGGGGGCAGGGGCCAAGAGACCCAGTACTTC.

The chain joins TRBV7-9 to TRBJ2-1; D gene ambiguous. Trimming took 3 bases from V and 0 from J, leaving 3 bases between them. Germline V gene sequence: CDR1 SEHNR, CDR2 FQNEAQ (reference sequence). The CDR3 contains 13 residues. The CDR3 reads CASSLSSYNEQFF. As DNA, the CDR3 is TGTGCCAGCAGCTTGAGCTCCTACAATGAGCAGTTCTTC.

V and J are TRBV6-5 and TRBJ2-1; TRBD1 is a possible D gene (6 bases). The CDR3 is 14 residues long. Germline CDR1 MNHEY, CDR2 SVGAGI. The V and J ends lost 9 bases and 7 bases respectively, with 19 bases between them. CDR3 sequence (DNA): TGTGCCAGTACAACACAGGGCCCCCCGAATGAGCAGTTCTTC. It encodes CASTTQGPPNEQFF.

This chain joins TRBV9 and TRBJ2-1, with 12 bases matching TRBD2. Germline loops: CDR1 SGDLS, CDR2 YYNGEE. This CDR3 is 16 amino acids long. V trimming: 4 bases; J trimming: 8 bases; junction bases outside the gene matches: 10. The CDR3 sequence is CASSQASGGASHEQFF. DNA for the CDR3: TGTGCCAGCAGCCAAGCTAGCGGGGGGGCCTCGCATGAGCAGTTCTTC.

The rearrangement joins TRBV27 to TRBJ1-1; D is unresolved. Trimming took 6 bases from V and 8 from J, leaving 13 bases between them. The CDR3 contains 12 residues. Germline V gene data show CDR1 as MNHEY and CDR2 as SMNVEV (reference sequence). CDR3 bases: TGTGCCAGCAGGGGCCCCGACCCCGAAGCTTTCTTT. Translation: CASRGPDPEAFF.

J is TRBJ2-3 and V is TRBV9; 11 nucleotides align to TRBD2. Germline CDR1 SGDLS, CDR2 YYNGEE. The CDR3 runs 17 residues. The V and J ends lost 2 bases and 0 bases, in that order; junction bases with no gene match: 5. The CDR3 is CASSVSGTSGSTDTQYF. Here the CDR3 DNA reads TGTGCCAGCAGCGTGTCCGGGACTAGCGGTAGCACAGATACGCAGTATTTT.